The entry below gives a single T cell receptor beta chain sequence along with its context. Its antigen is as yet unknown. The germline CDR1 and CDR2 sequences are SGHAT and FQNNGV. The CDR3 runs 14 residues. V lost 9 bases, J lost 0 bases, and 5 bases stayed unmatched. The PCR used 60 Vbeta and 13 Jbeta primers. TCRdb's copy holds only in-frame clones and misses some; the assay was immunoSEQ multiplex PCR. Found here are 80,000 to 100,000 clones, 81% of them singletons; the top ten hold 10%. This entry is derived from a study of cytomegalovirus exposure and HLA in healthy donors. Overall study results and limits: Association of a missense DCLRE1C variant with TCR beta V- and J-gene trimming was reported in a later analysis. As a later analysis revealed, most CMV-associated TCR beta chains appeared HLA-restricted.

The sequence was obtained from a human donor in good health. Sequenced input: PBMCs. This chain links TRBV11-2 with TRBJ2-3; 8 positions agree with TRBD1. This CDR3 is CARQGGSSTDTQYF. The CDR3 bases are TGTGCCAGACAGGGGGGCTCTAGCACAGATACGCAGTATTTT.